Below, one T cell receptor (beta chain) is given with its context. These data come from a study of cytomegalovirus exposure and HLA in healthy donors. 60 Vbeta and 13 Jbeta primers were used in PCR. TCRdb's copy holds only in-frame clones and misses some; the assay was immunoSEQ multiplex PCR. The sample records 210,000 or so clones, approximately 81% being singletons. CDR1 MNHEY and CDR2 SVGAGI come from the germline V gene. This CDR3 contains 14 residues. V gave up 4 bases and J gave up 2 bases; unmatched junction bases: 4. This receptor was taken from a girl aged 2 to 10 in good health and CMV-seronegative. The specimen sequenced was PBMCs. The V and J genes are TRBV6-5 and TRBJ2-7; 8 bases line up with TRBD1. The CDR3 coding sequence is TGTGCCAGCAGTTTTGACAGGGGAGCCTACGAGCAGTACTTC. Translated, it gives CASSFDRGAYEQYF.